The T cell receptor (beta chain) under discussion was sequenced for a study of control samples from healthy donors and cancer patients. Only one count was recorded for this clone. Repertoires were generated with immunoSEQ multiplex PCR, while TCRdb's copy carries only in-frame clones and drops some. The table has around 130,000 clones, around nine tenths seen once; the top ten hold about 12%. The sample taken for sequencing was blood. The sequence was obtained from a man aged 25 to 40 in good health.

This CDR3 is CASSPGRESGYTF. DNA of the CDR3: TGTGCCAGCAGCCCCGGGAGGGAGAGTGGCTACACCTTC. The chain combines TRBV28 with TRBJ1-2; D is unclear. Germline CDR1 MDHEN, CDR2 SYDVKM. There are 13 residues in the CDR3. V lost 6 bases, J lost 7 bases, and 15 bases lay in between.